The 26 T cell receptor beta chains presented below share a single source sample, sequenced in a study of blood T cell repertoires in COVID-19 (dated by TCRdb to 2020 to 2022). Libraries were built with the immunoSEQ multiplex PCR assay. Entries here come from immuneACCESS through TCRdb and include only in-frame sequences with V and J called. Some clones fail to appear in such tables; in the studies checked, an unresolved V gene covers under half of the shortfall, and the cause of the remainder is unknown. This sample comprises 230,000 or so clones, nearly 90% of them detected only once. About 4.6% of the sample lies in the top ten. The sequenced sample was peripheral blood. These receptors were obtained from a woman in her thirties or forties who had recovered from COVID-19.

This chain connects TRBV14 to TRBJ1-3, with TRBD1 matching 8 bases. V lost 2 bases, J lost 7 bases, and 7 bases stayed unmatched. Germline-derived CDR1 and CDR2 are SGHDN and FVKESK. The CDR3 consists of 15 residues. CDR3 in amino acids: CASSQRTGTHNTIYF. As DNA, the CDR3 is TGTGCCAGCAGCCAAAGGACAGGGACTCATAACACCATATATTTT.

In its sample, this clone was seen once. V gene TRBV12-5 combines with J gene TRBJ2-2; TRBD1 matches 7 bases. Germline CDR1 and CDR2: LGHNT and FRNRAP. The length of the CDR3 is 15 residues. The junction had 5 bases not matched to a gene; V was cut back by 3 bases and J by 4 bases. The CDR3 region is CASGFDRAGTGELFF. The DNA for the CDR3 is TGTGCTAGTGGTTTCGACAGGGCGGGCACCGGGGAGCTGTTTTTT.

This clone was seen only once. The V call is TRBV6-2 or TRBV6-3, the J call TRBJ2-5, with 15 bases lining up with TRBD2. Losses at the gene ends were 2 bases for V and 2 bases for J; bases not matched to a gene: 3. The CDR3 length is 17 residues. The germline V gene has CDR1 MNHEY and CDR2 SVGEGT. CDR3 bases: TGTGCCAGCAGTTACCTCGGGACTAGCGGGGGGCAAGAGACCCAGTACTTC. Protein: CASSYLGTSGGQETQYF.

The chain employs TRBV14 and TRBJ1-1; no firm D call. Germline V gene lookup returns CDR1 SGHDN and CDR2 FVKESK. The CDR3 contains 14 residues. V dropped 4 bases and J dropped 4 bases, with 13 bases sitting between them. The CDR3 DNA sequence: TGTGCCAGCAGCCCGGGGAATTTAGGCACTGAAGCTTTCTTT. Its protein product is CASSPGNLGTEAFF.

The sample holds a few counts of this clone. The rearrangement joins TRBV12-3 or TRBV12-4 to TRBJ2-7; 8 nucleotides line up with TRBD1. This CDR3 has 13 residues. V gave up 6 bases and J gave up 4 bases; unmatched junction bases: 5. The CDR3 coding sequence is TGTGCCAGCAGCAAGAGGACAGGGTACGAGCAGTACTTC. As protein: CASSKRTGYEQYF.

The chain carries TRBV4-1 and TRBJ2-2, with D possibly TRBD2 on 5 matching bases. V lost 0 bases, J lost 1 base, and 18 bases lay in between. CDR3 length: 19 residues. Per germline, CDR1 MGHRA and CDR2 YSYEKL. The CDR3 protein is CASSQETGEWVGNTGELFF. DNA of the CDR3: TGCGCCAGCAGCCAAGAAACCGGGGAATGGGTAGGGAACACCGGGGAGCTGTTTTTT.

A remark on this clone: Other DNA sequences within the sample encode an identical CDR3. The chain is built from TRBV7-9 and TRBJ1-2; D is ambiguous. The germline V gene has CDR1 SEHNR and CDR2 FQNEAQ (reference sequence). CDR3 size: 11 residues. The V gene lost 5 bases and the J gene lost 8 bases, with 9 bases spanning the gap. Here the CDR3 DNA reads TGTGCCAGCAGCCGAAGTCGGGGCTACACCTTC. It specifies CASSRSRGYTF. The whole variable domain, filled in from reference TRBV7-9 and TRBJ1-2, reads DTGVSQNPRHKITKRGQNVTFRCDPISEHNRLYWYRQTLGQGPEFLTYFQNEAQLEKSRLLSDRFSAERPKGSFSTLEIQRTEQGDSAMYLCASSRSRGYTFGSGTRLTVV.

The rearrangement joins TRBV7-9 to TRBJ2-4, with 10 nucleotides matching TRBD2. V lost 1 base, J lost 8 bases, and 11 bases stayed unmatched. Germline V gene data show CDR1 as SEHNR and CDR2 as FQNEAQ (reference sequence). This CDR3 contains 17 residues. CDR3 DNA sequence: TGTGCCAGCAGCTTAGACAGCCCCAGCGGGAGGGCCTACATTCAGTACTTC. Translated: CASSLDSPSGRAYIQYF.

The chain's CDR3 is CASSPPGIGANYGYTF. The CDR3 DNA follows: TGTGCCAGCTCACCACCGGGAATAGGGGCTAACTATGGCTACACCTTC. V and J are TRBV18 and TRBJ1-2; D might be TRBD1 (5 bases). Looked up from germline, CDR1 is KGHSH and CDR2 is LQKENI. The CDR3 runs to 16 residues. V lost 0 bases to trimming and J lost 0 bases, with 11 bases between them.

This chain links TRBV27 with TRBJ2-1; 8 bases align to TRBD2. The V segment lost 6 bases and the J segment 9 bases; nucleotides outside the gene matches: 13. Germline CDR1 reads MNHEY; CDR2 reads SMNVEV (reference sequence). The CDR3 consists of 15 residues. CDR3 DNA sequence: TGTGCCAGCAGCCGTCCGGGACTAGAGTATGGTGAGCAGTTCTTC. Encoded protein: CASSRPGLEYGEQFF.

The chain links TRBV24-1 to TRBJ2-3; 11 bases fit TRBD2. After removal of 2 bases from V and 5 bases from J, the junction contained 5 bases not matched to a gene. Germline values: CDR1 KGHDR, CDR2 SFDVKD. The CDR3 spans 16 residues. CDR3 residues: CATSDSRLAGLDTQYF. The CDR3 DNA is TGTGCCACCAGTGATTCCCGACTAGCGGGGCTAGATACGCAGTATTTT.

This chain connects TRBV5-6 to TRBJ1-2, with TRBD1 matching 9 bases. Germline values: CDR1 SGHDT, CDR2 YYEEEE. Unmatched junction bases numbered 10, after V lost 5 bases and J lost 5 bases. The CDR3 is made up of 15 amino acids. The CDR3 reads CASSSTGGAGYGYTF. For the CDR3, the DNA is TGTGCCAGCAGTTCTACAGGGGGCGCTGGGTATGGCTACACCTTC.

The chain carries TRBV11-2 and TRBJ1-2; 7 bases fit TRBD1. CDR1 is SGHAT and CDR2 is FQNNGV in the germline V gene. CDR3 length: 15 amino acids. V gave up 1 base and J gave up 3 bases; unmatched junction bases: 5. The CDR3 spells CASSLALTGYYGYTF. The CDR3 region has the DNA TGTGCCAGCAGCTTAGCATTGACAGGGTACTATGGCTACACCTTC.

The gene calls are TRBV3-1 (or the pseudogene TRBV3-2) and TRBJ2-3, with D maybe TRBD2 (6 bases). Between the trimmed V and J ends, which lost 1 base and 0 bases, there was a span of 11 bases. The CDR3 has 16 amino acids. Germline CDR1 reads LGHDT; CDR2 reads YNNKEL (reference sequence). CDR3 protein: CASSQGTGESTDTQYF. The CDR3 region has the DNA TGTGCCAGCAGCCAAGGGACGGGGGAAAGCACAGATACGCAGTATTTT.

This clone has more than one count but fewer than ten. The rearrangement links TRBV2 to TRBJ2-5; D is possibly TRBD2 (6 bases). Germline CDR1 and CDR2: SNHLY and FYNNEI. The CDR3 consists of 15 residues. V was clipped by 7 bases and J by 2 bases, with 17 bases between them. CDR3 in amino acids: CASNLGRGRQETQYF. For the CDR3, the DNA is TGTGCCAGCAACCTCGGACGGGGGAGGCAAGAGACCCAGTACTTC. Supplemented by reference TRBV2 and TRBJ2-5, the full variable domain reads EPEVTQTPSHQVTQMGQEVILRCVPISNHLYFYWYRQILGQKVEFLVSFYNNEISEKSEIFDDQFSVERPDGSNFTLKIRSTKLEDSAMYFCASNLGRGRQETQYFGPGTRLLVL.

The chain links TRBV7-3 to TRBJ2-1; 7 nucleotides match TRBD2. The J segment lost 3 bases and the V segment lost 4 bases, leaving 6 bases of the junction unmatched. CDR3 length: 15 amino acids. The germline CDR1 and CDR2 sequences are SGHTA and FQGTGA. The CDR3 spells CASSSQGTNYNEQFF. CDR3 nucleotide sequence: TGTGCCAGCAGCTCCCAAGGGACTAACTACAATGAGCAGTTCTTC.

The CDR3 nucleotides read TGTGCCAGCAGCCACCGGGGGGACGATGAGCAGTTCTTC. It codes for CASSHRGDDEQFF. The genes are TRBV7-9 and TRBJ2-1; TRBD2 aligns across 7 bases. CDR1 and CDR2 (germline): SEHNR, FQNEAQ (reference sequence). CDR3 size: 13 residues. V gave up 5 bases and J gave up 8 bases; unmatched junction bases: 6.

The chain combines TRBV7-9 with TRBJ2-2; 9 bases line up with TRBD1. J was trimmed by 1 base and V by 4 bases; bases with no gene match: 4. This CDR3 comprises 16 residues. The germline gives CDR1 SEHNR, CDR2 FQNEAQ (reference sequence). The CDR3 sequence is CASSSPTGGNTGELFF. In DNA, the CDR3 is TGTGCCAGCAGCTCTCCGACAGGGGGGAACACCGGGGAGCTGTTTTTT.

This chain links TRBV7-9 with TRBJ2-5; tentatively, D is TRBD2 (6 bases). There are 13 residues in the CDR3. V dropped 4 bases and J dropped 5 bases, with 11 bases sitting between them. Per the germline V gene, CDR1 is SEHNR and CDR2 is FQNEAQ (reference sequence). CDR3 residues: CASSSSGGETQYF. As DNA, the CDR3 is TGTGCCAGCAGCTCATCCGGAGGGGAGACCCAGTACTTC.

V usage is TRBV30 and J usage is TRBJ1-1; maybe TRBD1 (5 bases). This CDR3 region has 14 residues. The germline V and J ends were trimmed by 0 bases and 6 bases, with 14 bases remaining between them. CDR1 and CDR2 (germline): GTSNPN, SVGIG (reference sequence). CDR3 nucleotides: TGTGCCTGGAGTGTACGGGGGGGAGTTCCTGAAGCTTTCTTT. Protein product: CAWSVRGGVPEAFF.

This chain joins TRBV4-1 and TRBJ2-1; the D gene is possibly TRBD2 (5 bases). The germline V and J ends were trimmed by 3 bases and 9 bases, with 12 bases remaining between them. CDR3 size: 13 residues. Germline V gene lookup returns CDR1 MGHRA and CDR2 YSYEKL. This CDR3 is CASSQRLAREQFF. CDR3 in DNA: TGCGCCAGCAGCCAGCGGCTAGCCCGTGAGCAGTTCTTC.

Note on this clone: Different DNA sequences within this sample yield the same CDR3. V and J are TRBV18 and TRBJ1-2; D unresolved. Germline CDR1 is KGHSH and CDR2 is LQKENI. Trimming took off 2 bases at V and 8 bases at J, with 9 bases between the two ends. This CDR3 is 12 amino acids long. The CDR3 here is CASSPDREGYTF. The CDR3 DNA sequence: TGTGCCAGCTCACCAGACCGGGAGGGCTACACCTTC.

The CDR3 DNA reads as TGTGCCAGCAGTTCCACAGATAACTATGGCTACACCTTC. This codes for CASSSTDNYGYTF. The gene calls are TRBV27 and TRBJ1-2, with D uncertain. Trimming left V 4 bases short and J 1 base short, with 7 bases between. CDR1 MNHEY and CDR2 SMNVEV come from the germline V gene (reference sequence). This CDR3 has 13 amino acids.

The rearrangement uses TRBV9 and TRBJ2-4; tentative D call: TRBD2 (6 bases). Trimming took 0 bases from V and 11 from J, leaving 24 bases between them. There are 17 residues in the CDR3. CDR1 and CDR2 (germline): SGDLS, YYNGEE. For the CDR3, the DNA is TGTGCCAGCAGCGTAGCTGGGCAGGGTGAGGGACCTAGCGTTCAGTACTTC. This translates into CASSVAGQGEGPSVQYF.

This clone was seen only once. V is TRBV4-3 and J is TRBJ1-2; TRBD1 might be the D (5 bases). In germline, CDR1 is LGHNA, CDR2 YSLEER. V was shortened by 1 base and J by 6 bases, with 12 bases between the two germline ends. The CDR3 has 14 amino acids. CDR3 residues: CASSQATTGDGYTF. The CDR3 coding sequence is TGCGCCAGCAGCCAAGCTACCACAGGAGATGGCTACACCTTC.

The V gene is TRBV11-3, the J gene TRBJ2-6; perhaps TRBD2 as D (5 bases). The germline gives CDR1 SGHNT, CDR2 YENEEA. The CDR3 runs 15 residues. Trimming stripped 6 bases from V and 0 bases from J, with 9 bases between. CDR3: CASSLGSSGANVLTF. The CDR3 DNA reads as TGTGCCAGCAGTTTGGGGAGCTCTGGGGCCAACGTCCTGACTTTC.